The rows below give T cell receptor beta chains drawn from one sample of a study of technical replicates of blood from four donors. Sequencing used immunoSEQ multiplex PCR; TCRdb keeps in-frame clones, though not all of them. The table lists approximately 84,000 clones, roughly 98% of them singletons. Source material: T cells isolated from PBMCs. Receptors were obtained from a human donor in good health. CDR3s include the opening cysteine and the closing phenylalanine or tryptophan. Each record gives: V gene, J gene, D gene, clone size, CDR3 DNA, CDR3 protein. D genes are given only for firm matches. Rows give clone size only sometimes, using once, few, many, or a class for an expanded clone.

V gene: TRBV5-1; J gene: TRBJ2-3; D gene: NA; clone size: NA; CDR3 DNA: TGCGCCAGCAGCCCAGGGGACACTAGCACAGATACGCAGTATTTT; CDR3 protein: CASSPGDTSTDTQYF
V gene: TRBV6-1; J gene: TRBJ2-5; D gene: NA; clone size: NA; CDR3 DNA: TGTGCCAGCAGTGAGCAGGGGTTGGAAGAGACCCAGTACTTC; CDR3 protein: CASSEQGLEETQYF
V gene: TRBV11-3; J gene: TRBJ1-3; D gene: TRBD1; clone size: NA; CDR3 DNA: TGTGCCAGCAGCTTGTTCCTGGGACAGGGGAAGGTTAGCTCTGGAAACACCATATATTTT; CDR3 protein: CASSLFLGQGKVSSGNTIYF
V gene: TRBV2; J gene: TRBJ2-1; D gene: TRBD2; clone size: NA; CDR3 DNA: TGTGCCAGCACGTCTAGCGGGGGGTACAATGAGCAGTTCTTC; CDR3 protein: CASTSSGGYNEQFF
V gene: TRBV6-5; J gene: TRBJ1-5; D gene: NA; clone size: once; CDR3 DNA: TGTGCCAGCAGTTACGTACGGACTGGTCCCCAGCATTTT; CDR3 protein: CASSYVRTGPQHF
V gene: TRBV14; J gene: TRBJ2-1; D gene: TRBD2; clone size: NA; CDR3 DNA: TGTGCCAGCAGCCAGACTAGCGCCGGTGAGCAGTTCTTC; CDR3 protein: CASSQTSAGEQFF
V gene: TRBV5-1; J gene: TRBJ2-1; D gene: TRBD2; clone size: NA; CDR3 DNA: TGCGCCAGCAGCCTCGGACTAGTCCGCGATGAGCAGTTCTTC; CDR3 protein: CASSLGLVRDEQFF
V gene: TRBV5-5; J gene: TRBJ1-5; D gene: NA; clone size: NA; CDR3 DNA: TGTGCCAGCAGCGGATCACAGGAATACAATCAGCCCCAGCATTTT; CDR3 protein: CASSGSQEYNQPQHF
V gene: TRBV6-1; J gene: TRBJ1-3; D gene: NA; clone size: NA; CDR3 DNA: TGTGCCAGCAGTGAACGACAGAGCTCTGGAAACACCATATATTTT; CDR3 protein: CASSERQSSGNTIYF
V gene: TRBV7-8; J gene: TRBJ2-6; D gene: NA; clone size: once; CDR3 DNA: TGTGCCAGCAGCGGTACGTACCCACAAAGTCGGGCCAACGTCCTGACTTTC; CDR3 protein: CASSGTYPQSRANVLTF
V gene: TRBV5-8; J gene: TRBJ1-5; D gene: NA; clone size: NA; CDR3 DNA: TGTGCCAGCAGCTTGGAGCTCAGGGTAGATCAGCCCCAGCATTTT; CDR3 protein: CASSLELRVDQPQHF
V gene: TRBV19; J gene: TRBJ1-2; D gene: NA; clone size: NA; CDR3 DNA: TGTGCCAGTAGACAGGGCGCGAACTATGGCTACACCTTC; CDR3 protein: CASRQGANYGYTF